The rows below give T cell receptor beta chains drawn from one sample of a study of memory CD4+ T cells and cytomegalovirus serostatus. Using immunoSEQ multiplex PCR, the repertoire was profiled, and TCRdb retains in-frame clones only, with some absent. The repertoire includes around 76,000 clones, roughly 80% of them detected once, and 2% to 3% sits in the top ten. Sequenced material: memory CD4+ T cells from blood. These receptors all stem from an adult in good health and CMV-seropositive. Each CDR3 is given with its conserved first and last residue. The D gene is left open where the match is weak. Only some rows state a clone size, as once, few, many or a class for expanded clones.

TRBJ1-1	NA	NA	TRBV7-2	CASSFAQGITEAFF	TGTGCCAGCAGCTTTGCGCAGGGAATCACTGAAGCTTTCTTT
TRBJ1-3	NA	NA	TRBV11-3	CASSPQISSGNTIYF	TGTGCCAGCAGCCCCCAAATTTCCTCTGGAAACACCATATATTTT
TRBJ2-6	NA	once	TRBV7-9	CASSPGLARSSGANVLTF	TGTGCCAGCAGCCCGGGACTGGCCAGAAGCTCTGGGGCCAACGTCCTGACTTTC
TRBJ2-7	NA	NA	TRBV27	CASSHTTEPYEQYF	TGTGCCAGCAGTCACACGACAGAACCCTACGAGCAGTACTTC
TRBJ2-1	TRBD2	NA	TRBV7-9	CASSLLEGGEIF	TGTGCCAGCAGCCTCCTTGAGGGAGGGGAGATCTTC
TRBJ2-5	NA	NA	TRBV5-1	CASSLGDSRAETQYF	TGCGCCAGCAGCTTGGGTGACTCGAGGGCGGAGACCCAGTACTTC
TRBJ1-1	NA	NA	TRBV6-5	CASSWLRRPASVGAFF	TGTGCCAGCAGTTGGCTTCGGAGACCCGCGTCTGTGGGAGCTTTCTTT
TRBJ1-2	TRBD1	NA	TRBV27	CASSLGGTGSLGGYTF	TGTGCCAGCAGTTTGGGGGGGACAGGGTCCTTAGGTGGCTACACCTTC
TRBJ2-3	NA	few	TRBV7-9	CASRGAGDTQYF	TGTGCCAGCAGAGGTGCTGGAGATACGCAGTATTTT
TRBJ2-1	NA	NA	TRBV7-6	CASSRGEGNEQFF	TGTGCCAGCAGCCGCGGCGAGGGGAATGAGCAGTTCTTC
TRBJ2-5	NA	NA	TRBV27	CASSGPSETQYF	TGTGCCAGCAGTGGGCCCTCAGAGACCCAGTACTTC
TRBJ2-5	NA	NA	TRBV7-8	CAISPVGETQYF	TGTGCCATCTCCCCGGTGGGAGAGACCCAGTACTTC
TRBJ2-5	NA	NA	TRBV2	CASSEEAGETQYF	TGTGCCAGCAGTGAAGAAGCTGGGGAGACCCAGTACTTC
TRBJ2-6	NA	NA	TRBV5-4	CASSLAELSGANVLTF	TGTGCCAGCAGCTTGGCTGAACTCTCTGGGGCCAACGTCCTGACTTTC
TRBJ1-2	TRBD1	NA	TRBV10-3	CAISDPTGGLWGYTF	TGTGCCATCAGTGACCCGACAGGGGGCTTGTGGGGCTACACCTTC
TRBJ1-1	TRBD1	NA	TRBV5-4	CASSPGTVRNTEAFF	TGTGCCAGCAGCCCCGGGACAGTGAGGAACACTGAAGCTTTCTTT
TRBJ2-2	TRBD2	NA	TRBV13	CASSPTFASGSVGELFF	TGTGCCAGCAGTCCTACCTTTGCTAGCGGGAGCGTCGGGGAGCTGTTTTTT
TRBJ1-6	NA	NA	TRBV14	CASSQGQRYNSPLHF	TGTGCCAGCAGCCAAGGACAGAGATATAATTCACCCCTCCACTTT
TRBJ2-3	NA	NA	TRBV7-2	CASSLRPSTDTQYF	TGTGCCAGCAGCTTAAGACCTAGCACAGATACGCAGTATTTT
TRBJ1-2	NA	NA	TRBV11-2	CASSLELGDGYTF	TGTGCCAGCAGCTTAGAGCTGGGGGATGGCTACACCTTC
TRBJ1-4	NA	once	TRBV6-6	CASRLGGSNEKLFF	TGTGCCAGCAGGTTAGGGGGTTCTAATGAAAAACTGTTTTTT
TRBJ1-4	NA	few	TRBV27	CASRFGTTNEKLFF	TGTGCCAGCAGATTTGGTACAACTAATGAAAAACTGTTTTTT
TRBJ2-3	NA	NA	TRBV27	CASGWQGYTDTQYF	TGTGCCAGCGGGTGGCAGGGATATACAGATACGCAGTATTTT